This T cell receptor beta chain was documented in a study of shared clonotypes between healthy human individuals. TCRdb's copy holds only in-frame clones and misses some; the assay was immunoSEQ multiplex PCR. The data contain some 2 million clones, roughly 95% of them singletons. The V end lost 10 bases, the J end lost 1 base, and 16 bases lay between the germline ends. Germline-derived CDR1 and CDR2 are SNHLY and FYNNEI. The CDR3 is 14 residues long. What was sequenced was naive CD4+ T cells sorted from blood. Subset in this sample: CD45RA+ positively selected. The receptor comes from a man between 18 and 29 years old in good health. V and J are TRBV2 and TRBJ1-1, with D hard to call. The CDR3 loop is CANPNAAANTEAFF. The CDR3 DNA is TGTGCCAACCCGAACGCGGCGGCGAACACTGAAGCTTTCTTT.